Listed below are T cell receptor beta chains from one sample, sequenced in a study of T-cell reconstitution after alpha-beta-depleted transplantation in children. In TCRdb, the PCR reads were re-called with MiXCR into one record per CDR3 protein. The data hold hundreds of thousands of distinct CDR3 sequences, with around a sixth observed a single time. The specimen comprised PBMCs from the stem cell graft donor, sampled from the stem cell graft. These receptors all come from a human donor who donated a stem cell graft to a child with acute myeloid leukemia. CDR3s leave out the opening cysteine and the closing phenylalanine or tryptophan.

j_gene,v_gene,CDR3aa
TRBJ1-1,TRBV5-1,ASSLGQRNTEAF
TRBJ1-1,TRBV7-9,ASSRPGQPKAF
TRBJ1-6,TRBV7-2,ASRFTLSSYNSPLH
TRBJ1-1,TRBV12-3/TRBV12-4,ASSSPRGQGGKAF
TRBJ1-1,TRBV5-1,ASSTGQSMNTEAF
TRBJ1-1,TRBV7-9,ASSPRSSELDEAF
TRBJ2-1,TRBV12-3/TRBV12-4,ASSLAGPADNEQF
TRBJ1-2,TRBV29-1,SVDHRVYGYT
TRBJ1-6,TRBV6-1,ASSELGEGNSPLH
TRBJ2-7,TRBV29-1,SAGVGGEQY
TRBJ2-2,TRBV12-2,ARVSWGANTGELF
TRBJ2-7,TRBV25-1,ASSDTQGAGNEQY
TRBJ1-2,TRBV20-1,SASRGKNYGYT
TRBJ2-3,TRBV7-6,ASSPGGLGSDTQY